Listed below are T cell receptor beta chains from one sample, sequenced in a study of T cells after yellow fever vaccination. Each CDR3 protein is one row after TCRdb ran MiXCR on the 5' RACE reads. Here the sample spans under 250,000 distinct CDR3 sequences, 6% to 7.5% being singletons. The source material was CD4+ T cells sorted from PBMCs, sampled 15 days after the yellow fever booster vaccination. These receptors all stem from a man younger than 45 who received the YFV17D yellow fever vaccine. Both conserved end residues are part of each CDR3. A D gene is named only where the DNA matches it firmly. The size entry is marked missing in some rows and otherwise reads once, few, many or a size class.

clone_size: many
d_call: -
j_call: TRBJ2-5
v_call: TRBV20-1
cdr3_nt: TGCATGTACCAGAGGGACGAGACCCAGTACTTC
cdr3_aa: CMYQRDETQYF

clone_size: many
d_call: TRBD2
j_call: TRBJ2-2
v_call: TRBV11-1
cdr3_nt: TGTGCCAGCAGCCCCGGACTAGCAGACACCGGGGAGCTGTTTTTT
cdr3_aa: CASSPGLADTGELFF

clone_size: few
d_call: -
j_call: TRBJ2-7
v_call: TRBV5-1
cdr3_nt: TGCGCCAGCAGCTTAAAGGTAGCAGGAGCGGTAGGCCCCTACGAGCAGTACTTC
cdr3_aa: CASSLKVAGAVGPYEQYF

clone_size: few
d_call: -
j_call: TRBJ2-7
v_call: TRBV6-2/TRBV6-3
cdr3_nt: TGTGCCAGCAGTTACAGGGGGTACACCTACGAGCAGTACTTC
cdr3_aa: CASSYRGYTYEQYF

clone_size: few
d_call: -
j_call: TRBJ1-5
v_call: TRBV10-3
cdr3_nt: TGTGCCATCAGGGGAGCCACGACCCAGCCCCAGCATTTT
cdr3_aa: CAIRGATTQPQHF

clone_size: -
d_call: -
j_call: TRBJ2-5
v_call: TRBV5-1
cdr3_nt: TGCGCCAGCAGCTTGGTACCTAGGCCAGGGGAGACCCAGTACTTC
cdr3_aa: CASSLVPRPGETQYF

clone_size: few
d_call: TRBD1
j_call: TRBJ2-7
v_call: TRBV5-1
cdr3_nt: TGCGCCAGCAGCACCCGCATAGGGGGCGCCTCCGGGTCAATCTACGAGCAGTACTTC
cdr3_aa: CASSTRIGGASGSIYEQYF

clone_size: -
d_call: -
j_call: TRBJ2-1
v_call: TRBV18
cdr3_nt: TGTGCCAGCTCACCTCGCTCAGAATCCTACAATGAGCAGTTCTTC
cdr3_aa: CASSPRSESYNEQFF

clone_size: many
d_call: -
j_call: TRBJ1-4
v_call: TRBV5-1
cdr3_nt: TGCGCCAGCCGGAGGGAGATGAATGAAAAACTGTTTTTT
cdr3_aa: CASRREMNEKLFF

clone_size: few
d_call: TRBD1
j_call: TRBJ2-7
v_call: TRBV7-6
cdr3_nt: TGTGCCAGCAGCTTAGCGGGACAGGGAATTGAAGCCTACGAGCAGTACTTC
cdr3_aa: CASSLAGQGIEAYEQYF

clone_size: -
d_call: -
j_call: TRBJ2-1
v_call: TRBV2
cdr3_nt: TGTGCCAGCAGTGGCCTGACGTACGGGAGATCCTACAATGAGCAGTTCTTC
cdr3_aa: CASSGLTYGRSYNEQFF

clone_size: many
d_call: -
j_call: TRBJ1-5
v_call: TRBV20-1
cdr3_nt: TGCAGTGCTCGGACCGGGACACACAATCAGCCCCAGCATTTT
cdr3_aa: CSARTGTHNQPQHF

clone_size: few
d_call: TRBD1
j_call: TRBJ2-1
v_call: TRBV5-1
cdr3_nt: TGCGCCAGCAGCTGGGAAGGGGGCCGCGAGCAGTTCTTC
cdr3_aa: CASSWEGGREQFF

clone_size: few
d_call: -
j_call: TRBJ2-7
v_call: TRBV7-2
cdr3_nt: TGTGCCAGCAGCTTCCAGAACTCCTACGAGCAGTACTTC
cdr3_aa: CASSFQNSYEQYF

clone_size: -
d_call: -
j_call: TRBJ2-2
v_call: TRBV11-2
cdr3_nt: TGTGCCAGCAGCAGGTGGAGCGGGGAGCTGTTTTTT
cdr3_aa: CASSRWSGELFF

clone_size: few
d_call: -
j_call: TRBJ2-1
v_call: TRBV10-3
cdr3_nt: TGTGCCATCAGTGATATGAGCCTAGGTGAGCAGTTCTTC
cdr3_aa: CAISDMSLGEQFF

clone_size: many
d_call: TRBD1
j_call: TRBJ2-5
v_call: TRBV20-1
cdr3_nt: TGCAGTGCTAGACCAGGACAGGCAATTCAAGAGACCCAGTACTTC
cdr3_aa: CSARPGQAIQETQYF

clone_size: many
d_call: -
j_call: TRBJ1-4
v_call: TRBV7-2
cdr3_nt: TGTGCCAGCAGCCCGACAGGAGTGGGTGAAAAACTGTTTTTT
cdr3_aa: CASSPTGVGEKLFF

clone_size: -
d_call: -
j_call: TRBJ1-1
v_call: TRBV7-2
cdr3_nt: TGTGCCAGCAGCTTAGGGCAGTACTTAACTATGAACACTGAAGCTTTCTTT
cdr3_aa: CASSLGQYLTMNTEAFF

clone_size: -
d_call: -
j_call: TRBJ2-1
v_call: TRBV20-1
cdr3_nt: TGCAGTGCTCCGGGACTGGTCTACAATGAGCAGTTCTTC
cdr3_aa: CSAPGLVYNEQFF

clone_size: -
d_call: TRBD1
j_call: TRBJ2-4
v_call: TRBV25-1
cdr3_nt: TGTGCCAGCGGGAGGACAGGGACCATTCAGTACTTC
cdr3_aa: CASGRTGTIQYF

clone_size: few
d_call: TRBD1
j_call: TRBJ2-5
v_call: TRBV27
cdr3_nt: TGTGCCAGCAGTCTAAATACAGGGGTAGGGGAGACCCAGTACTTC
cdr3_aa: CASSLNTGVGETQYF

clone_size: -
d_call: TRBD2
j_call: TRBJ2-2
v_call: TRBV12-3/TRBV12-4
cdr3_nt: TGTGCCAGCAGCCCTGCTAGCGGGGTCAACACCGGGGAGCTGTTTTTT
cdr3_aa: CASSPASGVNTGELFF

clone_size: -
d_call: -
j_call: TRBJ2-3
v_call: TRBV18
cdr3_nt: TGTGCCAGCTCACTACGGGACGGAGGGGGAACAGATACGCAGTATTTT
cdr3_aa: CASSLRDGGGTDTQYF

clone_size: many
d_call: -
j_call: TRBJ2-7
v_call: TRBV6-4
cdr3_nt: TGTGCCAGCAGTCCTACCGGGACGGCCTACGAGCAGTACTTC
cdr3_aa: CASSPTGTAYEQYF

clone_size: many
d_call: TRBD1
j_call: TRBJ2-2
v_call: TRBV11-2
cdr3_nt: TGTGCCAGCAGCTCTCCGGGACAGGTGAACACCGGGGAGCTGTTTTTT
cdr3_aa: CASSSPGQVNTGELFF

clone_size: few
d_call: TRBD2
j_call: TRBJ2-1
v_call: TRBV7-2
cdr3_nt: TGTGCCAGCAGCGCACTGACTAGCGGGAGGGTTAGAGGACAGTTCTTC
cdr3_aa: CASSALTSGRVRGQFF

clone_size: -
d_call: TRBD2
j_call: TRBJ2-7
v_call: TRBV6-5
cdr3_nt: TGTGCCAGCAGTACTAAAGCGGGGGACTACGAGCAGTACTTC
cdr3_aa: CASSTKAGDYEQYF

clone_size: many
d_call: -
j_call: TRBJ2-7
v_call: TRBV6-2/TRBV6-3
cdr3_nt: TGTGCCAGCAGCTCCGGGGACCACGAGCAGTACTTC
cdr3_aa: CASSSGDHEQYF

clone_size: -
d_call: -
j_call: TRBJ2-1
v_call: TRBV30
cdr3_nt: TGTGCCTGGGAGGATGGGTACAATGAGCAGTTCTTC
cdr3_aa: CAWEDGYNEQFF

clone_size: -
d_call: TRBD2
j_call: TRBJ2-5
v_call: TRBV7-2
cdr3_nt: TGTGCCAGCAGCTTGGGAGGGCAGGGATGGGTAAAGACCCAGTACTTC
cdr3_aa: CASSLGGQGWVKTQYF

clone_size: many
d_call: -
j_call: TRBJ1-1
v_call: TRBV20-1
cdr3_nt: TGCAGTGCTAGGCTGGGTGTCCCCACTGAAGCTTTCTTT
cdr3_aa: CSARLGVPTEAFF

clone_size: many
d_call: -
j_call: TRBJ2-3
v_call: TRBV28
cdr3_nt: TGTGCCAGCAATTCCGGGGTGGAAGATACGCAGTATTTT
cdr3_aa: CASNSGVEDTQYF

clone_size: few
d_call: -
j_call: TRBJ2-3
v_call: TRBV11-1
cdr3_nt: TGTGCCAGCAGCTTAGACCACGGCACAGATACGCAGTATTTT
cdr3_aa: CASSLDHGTDTQYF

clone_size: -
d_call: TRBD2
j_call: TRBJ2-2
v_call: TRBV10-3
cdr3_nt: TGTGCCATCAGCCCGACTAGCAGGACCGGGGAGCTGTTTTTT
cdr3_aa: CAISPTSRTGELFF